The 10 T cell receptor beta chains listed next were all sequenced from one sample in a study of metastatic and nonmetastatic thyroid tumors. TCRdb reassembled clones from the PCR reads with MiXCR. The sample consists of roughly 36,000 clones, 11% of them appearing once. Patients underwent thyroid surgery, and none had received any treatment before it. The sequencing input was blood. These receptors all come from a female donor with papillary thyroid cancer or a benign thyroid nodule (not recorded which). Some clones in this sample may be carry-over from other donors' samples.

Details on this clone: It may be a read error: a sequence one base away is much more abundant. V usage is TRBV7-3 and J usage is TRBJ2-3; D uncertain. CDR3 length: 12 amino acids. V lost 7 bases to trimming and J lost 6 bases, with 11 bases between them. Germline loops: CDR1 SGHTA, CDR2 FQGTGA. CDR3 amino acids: CASIFLGDTQYF. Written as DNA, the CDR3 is TGTGCCAGCATCTTCCTCGGGGATACGCAGTATTTT.

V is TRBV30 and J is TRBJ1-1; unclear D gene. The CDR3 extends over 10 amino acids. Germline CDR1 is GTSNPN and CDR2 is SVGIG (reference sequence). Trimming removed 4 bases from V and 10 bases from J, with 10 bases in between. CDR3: CAWIPGVAFF. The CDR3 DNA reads TGTGCCTGGATCCCGGGCGTAGCTTTCTTT. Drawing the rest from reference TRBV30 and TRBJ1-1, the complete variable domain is SQTIHQWPATLVQPVGSPLSLECTVEGTSNPNLYWYRQAAGRGLQLLFYSVGIGQISSEVPQNLSASRPQDRQFILSSKKLLLSDSGFYLCAWIPGVAFFGQGTRLTVV.

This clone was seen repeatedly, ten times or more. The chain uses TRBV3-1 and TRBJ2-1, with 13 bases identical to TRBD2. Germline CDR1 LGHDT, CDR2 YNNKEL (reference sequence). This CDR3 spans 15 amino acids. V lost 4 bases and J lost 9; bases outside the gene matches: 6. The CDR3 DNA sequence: TGTGCCAGCAGCCCCGGACTAGCGGGAGTTCCTGAGCAGTTCTTC. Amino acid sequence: CASSPGLAGVPEQFF.

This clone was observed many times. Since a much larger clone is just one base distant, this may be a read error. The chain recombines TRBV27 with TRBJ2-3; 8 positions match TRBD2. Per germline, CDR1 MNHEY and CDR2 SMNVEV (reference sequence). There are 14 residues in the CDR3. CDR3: CASREEGGRYTQCF. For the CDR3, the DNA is TGTGCCAGCAGGGAGGAGGGCGGGAGGTATACGCAGTGTTTT.

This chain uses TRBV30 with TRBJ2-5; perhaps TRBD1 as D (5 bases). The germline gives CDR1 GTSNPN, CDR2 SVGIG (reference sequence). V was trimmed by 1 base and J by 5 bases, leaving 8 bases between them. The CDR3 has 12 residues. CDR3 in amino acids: CAWSGQGETQYF. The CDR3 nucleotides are TGTGCCTGGAGTGGCCAGGGCGAGACCCAGTACTTC.

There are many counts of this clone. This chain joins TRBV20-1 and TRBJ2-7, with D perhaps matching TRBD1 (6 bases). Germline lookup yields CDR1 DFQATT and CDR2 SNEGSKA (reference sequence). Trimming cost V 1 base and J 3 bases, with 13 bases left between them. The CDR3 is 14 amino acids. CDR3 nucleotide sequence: TGCAGTGCTAGAGCCGGGACACCTCTCTACGAGCAGTACTTC. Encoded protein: CSARAGTPLYEQYF.

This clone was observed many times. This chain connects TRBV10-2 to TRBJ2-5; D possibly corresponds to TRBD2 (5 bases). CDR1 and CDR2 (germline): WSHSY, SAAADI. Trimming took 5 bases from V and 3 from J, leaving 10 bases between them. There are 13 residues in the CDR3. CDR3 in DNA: TGCGCCAGCAGTATAGCGTGGAAAGAGACCCAGTACTTC. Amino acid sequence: CASSIAWKETQYF.

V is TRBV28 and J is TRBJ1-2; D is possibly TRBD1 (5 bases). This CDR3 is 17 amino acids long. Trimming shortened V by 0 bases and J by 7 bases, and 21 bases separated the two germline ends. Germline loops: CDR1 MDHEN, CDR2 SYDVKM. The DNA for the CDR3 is TGTGCCAGCAGTTTATGGGGCCGCGGGGCGAAGATTGGTGGCTACACCTTC. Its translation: CASSLWGRGAKIGGYTF.

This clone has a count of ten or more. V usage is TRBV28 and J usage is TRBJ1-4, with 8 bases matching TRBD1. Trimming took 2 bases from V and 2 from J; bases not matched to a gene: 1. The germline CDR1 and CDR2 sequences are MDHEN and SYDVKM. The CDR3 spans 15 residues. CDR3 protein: CASSLQGATNEKLFF. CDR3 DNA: TGTGCCAGCAGTTTACAGGGGGCCACTAATGAAAAACTGTTTTTT.

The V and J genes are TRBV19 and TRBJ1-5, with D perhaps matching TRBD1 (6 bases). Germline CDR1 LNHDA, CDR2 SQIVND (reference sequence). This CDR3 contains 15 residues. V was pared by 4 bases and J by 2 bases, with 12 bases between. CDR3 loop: CASSTPGAGNQPQHF. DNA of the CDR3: TGTGCCAGTAGTACCCCGGGGGCGGGCAATCAGCCCCAGCATTTT.